The clone carrying this T cell receptor beta chain has a handful of counts. Its antigen remains unidentified. Then a second PCR, running roughly 7 to 11 cycles, was carried out with a sample-barcoded 5' primer and a J-beta primer mix. Via MiXCR, TCRdb re-called the 5' RACE reads, giving one row per CDR3 protein. The profile covers about 640,000 distinct CDR3 sequences, with 58% appearing a single time and roughly 34% taken by the ten largest. The data are from a study of blood T cells in healthy people across ages. Study outcomes and limitations: Diversity figures derived from one million T cells were judged to underestimate the true value. Naive CD4+ cell counts and diversity both ran higher in long-lived than in aged donors.

This CDR3 comprises 15 residues. Trimming removed 3 bases from V and 0 bases from J, with 11 bases in between. CDR1 is MDHEN and CDR2 is SYDVKM in the germline V gene. The TCR sequence derives from a man in his 60s in good health. The sample taken for sequencing was blood. V is TRBV28 and J is TRBJ1-2; D perhaps matches TRBD1 (6 bases). CDR3 loop: CASSFPQGSNYGYTF. CDR3 in DNA: TGTGCCAGCAGTTTCCCCCAGGGGTCTAACTATGGCTACACCTTC.